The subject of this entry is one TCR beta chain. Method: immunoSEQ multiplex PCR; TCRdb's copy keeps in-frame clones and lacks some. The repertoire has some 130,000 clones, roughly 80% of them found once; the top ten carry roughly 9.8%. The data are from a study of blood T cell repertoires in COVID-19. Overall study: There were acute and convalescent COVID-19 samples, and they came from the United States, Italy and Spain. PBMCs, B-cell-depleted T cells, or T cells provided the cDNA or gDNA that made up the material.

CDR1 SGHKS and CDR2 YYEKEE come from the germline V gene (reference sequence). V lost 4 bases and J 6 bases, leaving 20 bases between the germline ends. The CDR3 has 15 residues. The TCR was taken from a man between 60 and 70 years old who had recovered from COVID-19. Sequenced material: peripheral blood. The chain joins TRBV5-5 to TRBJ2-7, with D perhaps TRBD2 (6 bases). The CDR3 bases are TGTGCCAGCAGCGATCTCCGGACTACGGTAACCGAGCAGTACTTC. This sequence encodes CASSDLRTTVTEQYF.